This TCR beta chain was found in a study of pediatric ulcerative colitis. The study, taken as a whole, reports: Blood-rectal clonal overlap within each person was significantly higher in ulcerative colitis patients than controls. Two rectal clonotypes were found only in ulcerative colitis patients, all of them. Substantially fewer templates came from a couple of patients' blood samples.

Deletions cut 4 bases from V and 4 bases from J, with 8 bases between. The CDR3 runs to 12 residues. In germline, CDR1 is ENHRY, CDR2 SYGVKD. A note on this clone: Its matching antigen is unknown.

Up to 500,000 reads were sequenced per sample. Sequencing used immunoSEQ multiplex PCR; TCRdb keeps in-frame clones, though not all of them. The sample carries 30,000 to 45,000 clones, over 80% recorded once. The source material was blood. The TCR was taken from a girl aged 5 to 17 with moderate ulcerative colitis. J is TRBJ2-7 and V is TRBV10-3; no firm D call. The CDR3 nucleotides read TGTGCCATCAGTGTGACGGTTTACGAGCAGTACTTC. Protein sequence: CAISVTVYEQYF.